The rows below give T cell receptor beta chains drawn from one sample of a study of PD-1 blockade in classical Hodgkin lymphoma. Using immunoSEQ multiplex PCR, the repertoire was profiled, and TCRdb retains in-frame clones only, with some absent. This table has more than 50,000 clones, about nine tenths appearing once. Sample: peripheral blood mononuclear cells (PBMCs), taken at baseline. These receptors all stem from a human donor with classical Hodgkin lymphoma. Each CDR3 is given with its conserved first and last residue. Each record gives: CDR3 protein, CDR3 DNA, V gene, J gene, D gene, clone size. D genes are given only for firm matches. Clone size is given for some rows only: seen once, a few or many times, or a class if the clone is expanded.

CASKETTLSNQPQHF	TGTGCCAGTAAAGAGACAACCCTTAGCAATCAGCCCCAGCATTTT	TRBV19	TRBJ1-5	-	-
CASSPGQGNKLYTDTQYF	TGCGCCAGCAGCCCCGGACAGGGGAATAAACTCTACACAGATACGCAGTATTTT	TRBV5-1	TRBJ2-3	TRBD1	-
CASSPGRTYEQYF	TGTGCCAGTAGTCCTGGGAGGACCTACGAGCAGTACTTC	TRBV19	TRBJ2-7	-	-
CASSYGGYNEQFF	TGTGCCAGCAGTTACGGGGGCTACAATGAGCAGTTCTTC	TRBV6-5	TRBJ2-1	-	-
CASSGPDSPNYGYTF	TGTGCCAGCTCCGGTCCGGACAGTCCTAACTATGGCTACACCTTC	TRBV18	TRBJ1-2	-	-
CASSRPGGVHEQYF	TGTGCCAGCAGCCGTCCTGGGGGGGTCCACGAGCAGTACTTC	TRBV7-9	TRBJ2-7	TRBD2	-
CASSRRTGQSYEQYF	TGTGCCAGCAGCCGAAGGACAGGACAATCCTACGAGCAGTACTTC	TRBV11-2	TRBJ2-7	TRBD1	-
CASSFSSGGTLISTDTQYF	TGTGCCAGCAGTTTCTCTAGCGGGGGGACACTAATCAGCACAGATACGCAGTATTTT	TRBV28	TRBJ2-3	TRBD2	once
CASSQESGAYNEQFF	TGTGCCAGCAGCCAAGAGTCAGGAGCTTACAATGAGCAGTTCTTC	TRBV14	TRBJ2-1	-	-
CASSYLSQGLGYYEQYF	TGTGCCAGCAGCTACCTCTCGCAGGGATTAGGGTACTACGAGCAGTACTTC	TRBV7-9	TRBJ2-7	-	-
CASKLSGQFSYEQYF	TGTGCCAGTAAACTATCGGGACAGTTCTCCTACGAGCAGTACTTC	TRBV19	TRBJ2-7	TRBD1	-
CASSPGTGGRETQYF	TGTGCCAGCTCACCCGGGACAGGGGGCAGGGAGACCCAGTACTTC	TRBV18	TRBJ2-5	TRBD1	-
CASSYYRTGNYGYTF	TGTGCCAGCAGTTACTACCGGACAGGGAACTATGGCTACACCTTC	TRBV6-5	TRBJ1-2	TRBD1	-
CASSLGGGTSGTTQYF	TGTGCCAGCAGCTTAGGGGGCGGGACTAGCGGGACTACGCAGTATTTT	TRBV11-3	TRBJ2-3	TRBD2	-
CASSFGGKYEQYF	TGTGCCAGCAGCTTTGGAGGAAAGTACGAGCAGTACTTC	TRBV7-2	TRBJ2-7	-	-
CASSMGAGGSYEQYF	TGTGCCAGTAGTATGGGCGCGGGAGGGTCCTACGAGCAGTACTTC	TRBV19	TRBJ2-7	TRBD2	-
CASSSDSSYNSPLHF	TGTGCCAGCAGCTCCGACAGCTCCTATAATTCACCCCTCCACTTT	TRBV11-2	TRBJ1-6	-	-
CASRGQVNTEAFF	TGTGCCAGCAGAGGACAGGTGAACACTGAAGCTTTCTTT	TRBV6-5	TRBJ1-1	TRBD1	-
CASSTTGNYNEQFF	TGTGCCAGCAGTACGACAGGGAACTACAATGAGCAGTTCTTC	TRBV9	TRBJ2-1	TRBD1	-
CASSSRLNTEAFF	TGTGCCAGCAGTTCCCGCCTGAACACTGAAGCTTTCTTT	TRBV6-5	TRBJ1-1	-	-
CASGLVKGELTEAFF	TGTGCTAGTGGTTTGGTTAAGGGGGAGCTCACTGAAGCTTTCTTT	TRBV12-5	TRBJ1-1	-	-
CASSYSGAGPQETQYF	TGTGCCAGCAGTTACTCCGGGGCGGGGCCCCAAGAGACCCAGTACTTC	TRBV6-5	TRBJ2-5	-	-
CAISMTGGKETQYF	TGTGCCATCAGCATGACAGGGGGTAAAGAGACCCAGTACTTC	TRBV10-3	TRBJ2-5	TRBD1	-
CASSFGRTYNSPLHF	TGTGCCAGCAGTTTTGGCAGAACCTATAATTCACCCCTCCACTTT	TRBV27	TRBJ1-6	-	once
CASSQGGGEKLFF	TGTGCCAGCAGCCAAGGCGGGGGAGAAAAACTGTTTTTT	TRBV6-1	TRBJ1-4	-	-
CASSGLGQNYEQYF	TGTGCCAGCAGTGGGTTAGGGCAGAACTACGAGCAGTACTTC	TRBV6-1	TRBJ2-7	-	-
CASSIDFTQYF	TGTGCCAGTAGTATAGATTTTACGCAGTATTTT	TRBV19	TRBJ2-3	-	few
CASSWLAESYEQYF	TGTGCCAGCAGCTGGCTAGCGGAGAGCTACGAGCAGTACTTC	TRBV11-2	TRBJ2-7	TRBD2	-
CASSEGGGSYYEQYF	TGTGCCAGCAGTGAAGGAGGGGGGTCGTACTACGAGCAGTACTTC	TRBV6-1	TRBJ2-7	-	-
CATSRGGTGDEQFF	TGTGCCACCAGCAGAGGCGGGACAGGGGATGAGCAGTTCTTC	TRBV15	TRBJ2-1	TRBD1	-
CASSLGTGPYEQYF	TGTGCCAGCAGTTTAGGGACAGGGCCCTACGAGCAGTACTTC	TRBV27	TRBJ2-7	TRBD1	-
CASSIDGSSYNEQFF	TGTGCCAGTAGTATTGACGGGAGCTCCTACAATGAGCAGTTCTTC	TRBV19	TRBJ2-1	-	few
CASSPPGTLNTEAFF	TGTGCCAGCAGCCCCCCCGGGACCTTGAACACTGAAGCTTTCTTT	TRBV6-6	TRBJ1-1	-	-
CASSVAGDSYNEQFF	TGTGCCAGCAGCGTAGCCGGGGATTCCTACAATGAGCAGTTCTTC	TRBV9	TRBJ2-1	-	-
CASSPTSSYEQYF	TGTGCCAGCTCACCGACGAGCTCCTACGAGCAGTACTTC	TRBV18	TRBJ2-7	-	-
CASSLDLASYEQYF	TGTGCCAGCAGCTTGGATCTAGCCAGCTACGAGCAGTACTTC	TRBV5-5	TRBJ2-7	-	-
CAWARDRINQPQHF	TGTGCCTGGGCCAGGGACAGAATTAATCAGCCCCAGCATTTT	TRBV30	TRBJ1-5	TRBD1	-
CASRPGQASYEQYF	TGTGCCAGCAGGCCCGGACAGGCCTCCTACGAGCAGTACTTC	TRBV7-2	TRBJ2-7	TRBD1	-
CASSEGRLAGPETQYF	TGTGCCAGCAGCGAGGGGAGACTAGCGGGCCCAGAGACCCAGTACTTC	TRBV9	TRBJ2-5	TRBD2	-
CATRGNNEQFF	TGCGCCACCAGAGGGAACAATGAGCAGTTCTTC	TRBV4-1	TRBJ2-1	-	-
CASSLTPGQTYEQYF	TGCGCCAGCAGCTTAACACCGGGACAGACCTACGAGCAGTACTTC	TRBV5-1	TRBJ2-7	TRBD1	-
CASSQDVGVGNTEAFF	TGCGCCAGCAGCCAAGATGTGGGGGTAGGGAACACTGAAGCTTTCTTT	TRBV4-1	TRBJ1-1	-	-